These T cell receptor beta chains were read from a single sample in a study of cytomegalovirus exposure and HLA in healthy donors. This table comes from immunoSEQ multiplex PCR, and its TCRdb copy is limited to in-frame clones, with some not included. This table holds fewer than 200,000 clones, more than 80% found once. Sequenced: PBMCs. Receptors originate from a young woman in good health and CMV-seronegative. The CDR3 runs from the conserved cysteine through the conserved F or W. The D gene is left open where the match is weak. Size values are once, few and many counts, or a class for expanded clones, and some rows have none.

clone size	D gene	V gene	J gene	CDR3 DNA	CDR3 protein
NA	NA	TRBV10-3	TRBJ1-3	TGTGCCATCAGTGACCCCAGGCAGGAAGTCGGAAACACCATATATTTT	CAISDPRQEVGNTIYF
NA	TRBD2	TRBV9	TRBJ2-7	TGTGCCAGCAGCGTAGGGGGGGGCGAGCAGTACTTC	CASSVGGGEQYF
NA	TRBD1	TRBV2	TRBJ1-2	TGTGCCAGCATTGAGGACAGGGGGTTAGCAGGCGGCTACACCTTC	CASIEDRGLAGGYTF
NA	NA	TRBV19	TRBJ1-1	TGTGCCAGTAGTACCTCAGGGGTCGGGAACACTGAAGCTTTCTTT	CASSTSGVGNTEAFF
NA	NA	TRBV6-6	TRBJ2-2	TGTGCCAGCAGCCCCAGGGTCACCGGGGAGCTGTTTTTT	CASSPRVTGELFF
NA	TRBD2	TRBV28	TRBJ2-7	TGTGCCAGCAGACTCAGCGGGACCCCCCTCGAGCAGTACTTC	CASRLSGTPLEQYF
NA	NA	TRBV10-3	TRBJ2-3	TGTGCCAGGGAGGGGGAAATCTTCACAGATACGCAGTATTTT	CAREGEIFTDTQYF
NA	NA	TRBV29-1	TRBJ1-4	TGCAGCGGTGGGGGGTGGGCGGAAAAACTGTTTTTT	CSGGGWAEKLFF
few	TRBD1	TRBV10-3	TRBJ2-7	TGTGCCATCAAAAGACAGGGAAATTACGAGCAGTACTTC	CAIKRQGNYEQYF
NA	NA	TRBV19	TRBJ2-5	TGTGCCAGTAGTATCGGAAGCAGGGGGGATGAGACCCAGTACTTC	CASSIGSRGDETQYF
NA	TRBD1	TRBV6-4	TRBJ1-5	TGTGCCAGCAGTGACTCACAGGGGGCTCAGCCCCAGCATTTT	CASSDSQGAQPQHF
NA	NA	TRBV11-2	TRBJ2-5	TGTGCCAGCAGCACCCCCAAGGGGCGCCGGGAGACCCAGTACTTC	CASSTPKGRRETQYF
NA	NA	TRBV25-1	TRBJ1-2	TGTGCCAGCAGTGGACTCCTTCGTGGCTACACCTTC	CASSGLLRGYTF
NA	TRBD1	TRBV4-1	TRBJ1-1	TGCGCCAGCAGCCAAGATAACAGGGGCAGGAACACTGAAGCTTTCTTT	CASSQDNRGRNTEAFF
NA	TRBD2	TRBV12-5	TRBJ2-5	TGTGCTAGTGGGGGGGGGACTAGCGGGGTGGAAGAGACCCAGTACTTC	CASGGGTSGVEETQYF
NA	NA	TRBV6-5	TRBJ2-7	TGTGCCAGCAGTTACTCAGGGAGCTCCTACGAGCAGTACTTC	CASSYSGSSYEQYF
NA	NA	TRBV27	TRBJ2-1	TGTGCCAGCAGTTTAGGTACACCCCCCGATGAGCAGTTCTTC	CASSLGTPPDEQFF
few	TRBD2	TRBV9	TRBJ2-5	TGTGCCAGCAGCGTAGGTGGTAGCGGGGGAGAGACCCAGTACTTC	CASSVGGSGGETQYF
NA	NA	TRBV7-2	TRBJ2-3	TGTGCCAGCAGCTTTGGGGGCTCAGATACGCAGTATTTT	CASSFGGSDTQYF
NA	TRBD1	TRBV4-1	TRBJ2-2	TGCGCCAGCAGTCCGGGACAGGGGGCACGGACCGGGGAGCTGTTTTTT	CASSPGQGARTGELFF
NA	TRBD2	TRBV5-1	TRBJ2-5	TGCGCCAGCAACCCTTGGGGGGGATACCAAGAGACCCAGTACTTC	CASNPWGGYQETQYF
NA	NA	TRBV7-3	TRBJ2-1	TGTGCCAGCAGCACGGGACTGCCCTACAATGAGCAGTTCTTC	CASSTGLPYNEQFF
NA	NA	TRBV28	TRBJ2-1	TGTGCCAGCAGTTTCTGGGTCCCTCTAGCGAGCGGCTCCTACAATGAGCAGTTCTTC	CASSFWVPLASGSYNEQFF
NA	NA	TRBV28	TRBJ2-7	TGTGCCAGCAGTTTATATGGAGACGAGCAGTACTTC	CASSLYGDEQYF
NA	NA	TRBV29-1	TRBJ1-2	TGCAGCGTTGGCAAACCGGGGGGCGCCTATGGCTACACCTTC	CSVGKPGGAYGYTF
few	TRBD1	TRBV10-3	TRBJ1-1	TGTGCCATCAGATCCGGGACAGCGAACACTGAAGCTTTCTTT	CAIRSGTANTEAFF
NA	TRBD2	TRBV30	TRBJ2-1	TGTGCCTGGAGTGTCCTCAGGACTAGCGGGAGGGCCTACAATGAGCAGTTCTTC	CAWSVLRTSGRAYNEQFF
NA	TRBD1	TRBV19	TRBJ2-2	TGTGCCAGCTGGGACAGCAACACCGGGGAGCTGTTTTTT	CASWDSNTGELFF
once	TRBD2	TRBV28	TRBJ2-1	TGTGCCAGCAGTTCCCGCACTAGCGGGAGTTCTGAGCAGTTCTTC	CASSSRTSGSSEQFF
NA	TRBD2	TRBV27	TRBJ2-1	TGTGCCAGCAGTCCGCAGCGACTAGCGGGAGTTCGGGGGCCCTACAATGAGCAGTTCTTC	CASSPQRLAGVRGPYNEQFF
NA	TRBD2	TRBV10-3	TRBJ2-5	TGTGCCGCCGGAAATGAGGGAGCGGGAGAGGTTGAGACCCAGTACTTC	CAAGNEGAGEVETQYF
NA	TRBD2	TRBV19	TRBJ2-5	TGTGCCAGTAGATTGAAGCGGGGGGCAGGAGAGACCCAGTACTTC	CASRLKRGAGETQYF
NA	NA	TRBV2	TRBJ1-2	TGTGCCAGCAGGGACTCTTATGGCTACACCTTC	CASRDSYGYTF
NA	NA	TRBV9	TRBJ2-1	TGTGCCAGCAACGCGGGAACCTTCTACAATGAGCAGTTCTTC	CASNAGTFYNEQFF
once	NA	TRBV27	TRBJ2-1	TGTGCCACCTCATGGGGAGAATCCTACAATGAGCAGTTCTTC	CATSWGESYNEQFF
few	NA	TRBV19	TRBJ2-7	TGTGCCAGTGGTTGGGGGACTTACGAGCAGTACTTC	CASGWGTYEQYF
once	NA	TRBV10-3	TRBJ1-3	TGTGCCATCAGTGCAACTTCTCCCCCTGGAAACACCATATATTTT	CAISATSPPGNTIYF
NA	NA	TRBV5-1	TRBJ2-6	TGCGCCACCAAGGGAGCAGCCTCTGGCTCTGGGGCCAACGTCCTGACTTTC	CATKGAASGSGANVLTF
few	TRBD2	TRBV5-1	TRBJ2-1	TGCGCCAGCGGCCCTCCGTTAGGGCGGGAGGTGGGAGATGAGCAGTTCTTC	CASGPPLGREVGDEQFF